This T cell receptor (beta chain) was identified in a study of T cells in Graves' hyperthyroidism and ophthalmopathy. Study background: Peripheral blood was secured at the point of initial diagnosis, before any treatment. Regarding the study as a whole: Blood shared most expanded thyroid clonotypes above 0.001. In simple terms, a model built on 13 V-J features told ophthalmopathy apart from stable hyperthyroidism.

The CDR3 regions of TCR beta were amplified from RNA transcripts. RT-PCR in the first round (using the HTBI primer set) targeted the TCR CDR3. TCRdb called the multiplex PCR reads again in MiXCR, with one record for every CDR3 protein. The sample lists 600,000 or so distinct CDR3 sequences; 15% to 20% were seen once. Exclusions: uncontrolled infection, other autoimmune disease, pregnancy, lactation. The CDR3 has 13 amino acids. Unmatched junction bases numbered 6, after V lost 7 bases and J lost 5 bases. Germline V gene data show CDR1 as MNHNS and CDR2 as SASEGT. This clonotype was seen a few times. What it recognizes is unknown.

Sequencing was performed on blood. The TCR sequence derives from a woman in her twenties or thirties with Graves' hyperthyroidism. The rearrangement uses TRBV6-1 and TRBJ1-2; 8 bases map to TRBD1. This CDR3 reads CASNTGTGYGYTF. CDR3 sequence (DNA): TGTGCCAGCAATACTGGGACAGGATATGGCTACACCTTC.